These 3 T cell receptor beta chains originate from one sample sequenced in a study of T cell changes during pregnancy in multiple sclerosis. The protocol was immunoSEQ multiplex PCR, while the TCRdb copy is restricted to in-frame clones and leaves out a portion. The sample contains around 19,000 clones, 88% of which appear only once. The sequences come from CD8+ T cells from peripheral blood mononuclear cells, collected after pregnancy. The receptors derive from a female donor in good health, enrolled as a control in a pregnancy study.

The chain joins TRBV18 to TRBJ2-5; possible D gene TRBD1, 5 bases. The germline gives CDR1 KGHSH, CDR2 LQKENI. Trimming shortened V by 3 bases and J by 1 base, and 9 bases separated the two germline ends. This CDR3 has 14 residues. The CDR3 nucleotides are TGTGCCAGCTCACCGAAGACAGCCCAAGAGACCCAGTACTTC. It codes for CASSPKTAQETQYF.

This chain uses TRBV19 with TRBJ2-7; 7 nucleotides agree with TRBD1. The germline CDR1 and CDR2 sequences are LNHDA and SQIVND (reference sequence). This CDR3 spans 14 amino acids. V dropped 5 bases and J dropped 5; count of bases not matched to a gene: 9. This CDR3 reads CASSVGDSLNEQYF. The CDR3 coding sequence is TGTGCCAGTAGTGTGGGGGACAGTTTGAACGAGCAGTACTTC.

Regarding this clone: Likely a read error: the CDR3 ends without its conserved phenylalanine or tryptophan. The limits of the CDR3 on the DNA are not certain, so only TCRdb's listed CDR3 is given. The V gene is TRBV12-5, the J gene TRBJ2-4; no DNA check was done on the table's D call, TRBD1. CDR1 is LGHNT and CDR2 is FRNRAP in the germline V gene. The CDR3 length equals 14 residues, ends included. The CDR3 is CASGLVHPRDRESV.